What follows is one T cell receptor (beta chain) and its context. Its specific antigen is unknown. No much larger clone is present one base from it, and per-base qualities are unavailable. This entry comes from a study of blood T cells in healthy people across ages (dated by TCRdb to 2015 to 2017). In the study overall: Template switching captured roughly one uniquely barcoded TCR beta cDNA molecule per two T cells in model experiments. To avoid experimental bias, donors of different ages were randomly spread across the sequencing lanes. For two donors (one aged 18 to 29 and one aged 80 or older), the study analyzed two additional independent replicas of 1 million unique cDNA reads from the same blood draw. Donors were grouped into four age groups: young (average roughly 17 years), middle-aged (approximately 41), aged (around 60) and long-lived (about 82). To track age-related changes in TCR beta repertoire diversity, the study relied on deep sequencing normalized with unique cDNA molecular identifiers.

V has 5 bases trimmed and J has 4 bases trimmed; junction bases matching no gene number 10. The CDR3, cysteine through phenylalanine, is 16 amino acids long. CDR3 DNA only is kept here, 48 bases in frame from base 1. According to the germline V gene, CDR1 reads SGHTA and CDR2 reads FQGNSA. Beyond this particular receptor, the publication reports: Because profiling used bulk unsorted PBMCs, naive and antigen-experienced compartments could not be compared conclusively. Compared with the aged group, the long-lived group had more naive CD4+ T cells, fewer expanded clones and increased TCR diversity, a pattern suggesting age selection. Observed TCR beta diversity per million T cells fell roughly linearly with age, and a significant reduction was already apparent by age roughly 40. Because donor CMV infection status was unknown, age-related changes in expanded clonotypes were potentially confounded. Estimates of total diversity based on one million sequenced T cells were regarded as lower bounds and as underestimates. Observed TCR beta diversity correlated strongly with the percentage of naive T cells measured by flow cytometry.

The roughly 39 donors, aged about 6 to 95 years, were systemically healthy Caucasian individuals from Russia. Each donor gave 8 to 10 milliliters of peripheral blood, collected into EDTA-treated Vacutainer tubes. Ficoll-Paque density-gradient centrifugation was used to isolate PBMCs, with at least 7 million per sample. Trizol reagent was used to extract total RNA from PBMCs, with at least 5.5 micrograms per sample. The percentages of naive CD45RAhigh/CD27high T cells were determined by flow cytometry on a PBMC aliquot from every donor. The method behind the library was 5' RACE. TCRdb records Illumina HiSeq 2500 as the sequencer. The second PCR ran for roughly 7 to 11 cycles and used a J-beta primer mix along with a sample-barcoded 5' primer. A template-switch 5' adaptor carrying 12 random nucleotides introduced a unique molecular identifier onto each TCR beta cDNA molecule. Each sample yielded at least 2.5 million CDR3-containing paired-end reads. First-strand cDNA synthesis was performed from all RNA using the Mint cDNA synthesis kit, with priming by a TRBC-specific oligonucleotide. All cDNA was treated with uracil-DNA glycosylase and then went through a first 18-cycle PCR with the universal primers M1SS and BC2_uni_R. Under the source paper's analysis protocol: Normalization of each sample was performed by random selection of 1 million high-quality reads, each carrying a distinct molecular identifier. Reads with shared molecular identifiers were discarded instead of being binned into consensus sequences. CDR3 identification, clonotype clustering and error correction used MiTCR with a Q25 quality threshold and the strictest error-elimination algorithm. A nonparametric unseen species model using Euler transformation provided a lower-bound estimate of total TCR beta diversity. TCRdb reanalyzed the raw reads on its own, using fastp at Q25 for trimming and MiXCR for clone calling, and kept in-frame beta chains. Each entry merges the rows of one CDR3 protein and shows their most common DNA and genes. None of the V and J calls come from the authors' own analysis; TCRdb made them. A total of 780,000 or so distinct CDR3 sequences appear in this sample, more than 50% of them only once. Jointly, the top ten make up 20% to 30% of the sample.

In this chain, TRBV7-2 is recombined with TRBJ2-3; 9 of the junction bases match TRBD2. This clonotype originated in a man aged 40-49 years in good health. The sample taken for sequencing was blood. The sequenced DNA is TGTGCCAGCAGCCTCCGGGCGGGGGGGCGGGCAGATACGCAGTATTTT. This encodes CASSLRAGGRADTQYF. With all but the CDR3 taken from the reference TRBV7-2 and TRBJ2-3 genes, the full variable domain is: GAGVSQSPSNKVTEKGKDVELRCDPISGHTALYWYRQSLGQGLEFLIYFQGNSAPDKSGLPSDRFSAERTGGSVSTLTIQRTQQEDSAVYLCASSLRAGGRADTQYFGPGTRLTVL.